This T cell receptor beta chain was captured in a study of identical twins. Study-wide results and limits: Invariant MAIT and iNKT cells could partly confound zero-insertion analyses.

The CDR3 consists of 14 residues. The V end lost 4 bases, the J end lost 4 bases, and 15 bases lay between the germline ends. Germline V gives CDR1 DFQATT, CDR2 SNEGSKA (reference sequence). This clonotype was counted between two and nine times. Its antigen is unknown. Using its own MiXCR run on the 5' RACE reads, TCRdb lists one record per CDR3 protein. The sample contains about 530,000 distinct CDR3 sequences, roughly 15% of which appear only once. These records were also assigned to another study, of yellow fever vaccine responses in identical twins.

The rearrangement links TRBV20-1 to TRBJ2-3; a weak D match, TRBD2 (6 bases). This sequence was found in a woman under 30 in good health. The sample was CD4+ T cells sorted from blood. CDR3 region: CSATVLAVPDTQYF. The CDR3 DNA follows: TGCAGTGCTACCGTACTAGCCGTCCCAGATACGCAGTATTTT.